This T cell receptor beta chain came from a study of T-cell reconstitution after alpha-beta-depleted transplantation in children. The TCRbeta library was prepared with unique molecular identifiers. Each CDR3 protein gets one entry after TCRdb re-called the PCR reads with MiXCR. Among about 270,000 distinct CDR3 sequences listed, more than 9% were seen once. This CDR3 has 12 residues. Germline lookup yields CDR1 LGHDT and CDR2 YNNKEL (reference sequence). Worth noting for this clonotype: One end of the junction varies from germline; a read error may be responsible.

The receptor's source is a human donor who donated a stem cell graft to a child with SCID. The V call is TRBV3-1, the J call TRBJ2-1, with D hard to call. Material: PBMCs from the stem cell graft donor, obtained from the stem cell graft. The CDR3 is CACRKEFNEQFF. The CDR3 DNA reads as TGTGCCTGCAGAAAAGAATTCAATGAGCAGTTCTTC.